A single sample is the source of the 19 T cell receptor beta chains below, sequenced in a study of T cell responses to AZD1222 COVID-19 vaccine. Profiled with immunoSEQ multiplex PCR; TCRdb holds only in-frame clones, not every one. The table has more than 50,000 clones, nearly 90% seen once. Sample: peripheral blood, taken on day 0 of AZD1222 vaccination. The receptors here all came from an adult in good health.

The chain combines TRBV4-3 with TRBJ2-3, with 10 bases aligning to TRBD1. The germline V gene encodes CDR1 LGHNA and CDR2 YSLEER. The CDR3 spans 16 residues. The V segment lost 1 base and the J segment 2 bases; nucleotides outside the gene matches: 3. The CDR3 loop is CASSQAGTGVTDTQYF. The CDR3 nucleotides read TGCGCCAGCAGCCAAGCCGGGACAGGGGTCACAGATACGCAGTATTTT.

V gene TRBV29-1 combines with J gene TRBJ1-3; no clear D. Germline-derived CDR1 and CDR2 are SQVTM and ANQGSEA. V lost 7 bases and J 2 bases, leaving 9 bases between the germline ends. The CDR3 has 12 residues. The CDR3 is CSASLPGNTIYF. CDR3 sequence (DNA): TGCAGCGCATCCCTCCCTGGAAACACCATATATTTT.

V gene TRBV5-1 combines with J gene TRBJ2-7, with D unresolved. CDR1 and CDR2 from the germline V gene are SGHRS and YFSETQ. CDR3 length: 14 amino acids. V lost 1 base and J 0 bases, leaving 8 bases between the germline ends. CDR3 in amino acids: CASSLRAASYEQYF. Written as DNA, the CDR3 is TGCGCCAGCAGCTTGAGGGCAGCCTCCTACGAGCAGTACTTC.

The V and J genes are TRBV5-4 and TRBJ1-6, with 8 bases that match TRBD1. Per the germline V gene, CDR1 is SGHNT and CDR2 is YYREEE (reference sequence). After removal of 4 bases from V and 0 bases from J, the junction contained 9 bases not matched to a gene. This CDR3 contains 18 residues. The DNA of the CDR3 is TGTGCCAGCAGCGTGGGGACAGGTCGTAGCTCCTATAATTCACCCCTCCACTTT. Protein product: CASSVGTGRSSYNSPLHF.

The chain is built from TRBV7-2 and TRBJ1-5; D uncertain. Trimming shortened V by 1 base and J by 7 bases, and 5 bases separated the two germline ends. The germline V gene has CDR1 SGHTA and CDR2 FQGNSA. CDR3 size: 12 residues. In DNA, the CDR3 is TGTGCCAGCAGCTTAGAGAGACAGCCCCAGCATTTT. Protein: CASSLERQPQHF. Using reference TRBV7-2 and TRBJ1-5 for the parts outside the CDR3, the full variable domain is GAGVSQSPSNKVTEKGKDVELRCDPISGHTALYWYRQSLGQGLEFLIYFQGNSAPDKSGLPSDRFSAERTGGSVSTLTIQRTQQEDSAVYLCASSLERQPQHFGDGTRLSIL.

In DNA, the CDR3 is TGTGCCAGCAGCCGCGGGACAGGGGGCGCTTTGGGCACTGAAGCTTTCTTT. This sequence encodes CASSRGTGGALGTEAFF. The chain carries TRBV5-8 and TRBJ1-1, with 12 bases aligning to TRBD1. With V trimmed by 4 bases and J by 4 bases, 11 bases remained unmatched. This CDR3 has 17 residues. CDR1 and CDR2 from the germline V gene are SGHTS and YDEGEE.

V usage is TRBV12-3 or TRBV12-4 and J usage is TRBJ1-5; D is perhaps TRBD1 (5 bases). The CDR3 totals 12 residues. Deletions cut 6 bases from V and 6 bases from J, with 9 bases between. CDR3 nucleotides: TGTGCCAGCAGCCGCGGGGGTCAGCCCCAGCATTTT. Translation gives CASSRGGQPQHF.

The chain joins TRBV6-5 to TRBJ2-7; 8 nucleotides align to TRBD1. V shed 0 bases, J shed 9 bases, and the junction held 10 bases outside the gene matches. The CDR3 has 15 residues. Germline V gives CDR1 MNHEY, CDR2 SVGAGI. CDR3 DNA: TGTGCCAGCAGTTACTCCCAACAGGGGGTCCGTGGGCAGTACTTC. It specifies CASSYSQQGVRGQYF.

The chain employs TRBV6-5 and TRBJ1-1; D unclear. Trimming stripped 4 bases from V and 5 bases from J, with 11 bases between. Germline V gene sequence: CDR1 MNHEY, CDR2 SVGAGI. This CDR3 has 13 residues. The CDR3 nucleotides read TGTGCCAGCAGTTTAGGCGGAATTACTGAAGCTTTCTTT. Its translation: CASSLGGITEAFF.

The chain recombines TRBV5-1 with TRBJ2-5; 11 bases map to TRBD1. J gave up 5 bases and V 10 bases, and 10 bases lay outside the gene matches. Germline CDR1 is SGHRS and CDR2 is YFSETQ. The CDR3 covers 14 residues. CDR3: CARLDRGLRETQYF. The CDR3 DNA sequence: TGCGCCCGACTGGACAGGGGGCTGAGGGAGACCCAGTACTTC.

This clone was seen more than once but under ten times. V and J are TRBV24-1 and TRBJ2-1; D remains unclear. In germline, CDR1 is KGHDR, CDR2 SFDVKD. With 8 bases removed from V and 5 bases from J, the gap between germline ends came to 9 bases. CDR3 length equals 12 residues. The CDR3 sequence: CATNGLNNEQFF. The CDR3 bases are TGTGCCACCAACGGCCTAAACAATGAGCAGTTCTTC.

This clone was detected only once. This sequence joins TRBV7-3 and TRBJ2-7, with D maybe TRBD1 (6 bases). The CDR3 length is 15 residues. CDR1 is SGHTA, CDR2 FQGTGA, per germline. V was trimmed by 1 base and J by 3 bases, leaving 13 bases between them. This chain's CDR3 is CASSLSKDRVYEQYF. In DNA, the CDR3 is TGTGCCAGCAGCTTAAGCAAGGACAGAGTCTACGAGCAGTACTTC.

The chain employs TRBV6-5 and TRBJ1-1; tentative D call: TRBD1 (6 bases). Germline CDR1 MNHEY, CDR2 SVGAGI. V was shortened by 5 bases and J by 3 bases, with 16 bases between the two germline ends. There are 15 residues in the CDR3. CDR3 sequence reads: CASSPARGPDTEAFF. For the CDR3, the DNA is TGTGCCAGCAGTCCGGCCAGGGGTCCGGACACTGAAGCTTTCTTT.

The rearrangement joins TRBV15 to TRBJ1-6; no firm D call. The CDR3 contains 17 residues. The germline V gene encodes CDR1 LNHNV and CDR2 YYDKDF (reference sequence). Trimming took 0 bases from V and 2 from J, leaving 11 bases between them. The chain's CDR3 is CATSRDLGSAYNSPLHF. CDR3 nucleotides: TGTGCCACCAGCAGAGATTTAGGGTCAGCCTATAATTCACCCCTCCACTTT.

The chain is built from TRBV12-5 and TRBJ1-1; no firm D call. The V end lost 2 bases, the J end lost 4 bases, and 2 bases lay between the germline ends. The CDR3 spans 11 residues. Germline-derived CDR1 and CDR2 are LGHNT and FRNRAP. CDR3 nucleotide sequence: TGTGCTAGTGGTTTGCTCACTGAAGCTTTCTTT. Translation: CASGLLTEAFF.

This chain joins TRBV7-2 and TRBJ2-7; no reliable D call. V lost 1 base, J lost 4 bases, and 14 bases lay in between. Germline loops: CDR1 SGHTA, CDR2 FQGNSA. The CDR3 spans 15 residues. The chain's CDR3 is CASSLGMGGVYEQYF. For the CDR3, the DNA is TGTGCCAGCAGCTTAGGTATGGGCGGCGTTTACGAGCAGTACTTC.

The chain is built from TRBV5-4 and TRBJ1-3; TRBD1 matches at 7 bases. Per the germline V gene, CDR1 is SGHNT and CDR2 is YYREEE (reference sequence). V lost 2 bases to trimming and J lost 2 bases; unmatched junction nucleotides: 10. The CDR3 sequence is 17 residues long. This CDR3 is CASSLPEGALTGNTIYF. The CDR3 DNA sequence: TGTGCCAGCAGCTTACCCGAGGGGGCATTGACTGGAAACACCATATATTTT.

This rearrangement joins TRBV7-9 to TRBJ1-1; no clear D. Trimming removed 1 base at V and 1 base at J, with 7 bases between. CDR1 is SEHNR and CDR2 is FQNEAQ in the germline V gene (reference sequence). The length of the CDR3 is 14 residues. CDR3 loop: CASSLVAANTEAFF. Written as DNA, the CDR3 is TGTGCCAGCAGCTTAGTGGCAGCGAACACTGAAGCTTTCTTT.

CDR3 in DNA: TGTGCCAGTAGTATAGATCTCGGGGGGCCGAGAGAGCTGTTTTTT. It is translated as CASSIDLGGPRELFF. The rearrangement links TRBV19 to TRBJ2-2, with D tentatively TRBD2 (7 bases). This CDR3 spans 15 amino acids. Germline V lookup: CDR1 LNHDA, CDR2 SQIVND (reference sequence). Trimming removed 0 bases at V and 11 bases at J, with 16 bases between.